This paragraph reports one T cell receptor beta chain. Antigen unknown. The J segment lost 7 bases and the V segment lost 0 bases, leaving 4 bases of the junction unmatched. Germline assignment: CDR1 SGHNT and CDR2 YYREEE (reference sequence). The CDR3 spans 15 residues. This specimen comes from a study of T cells in localized non-small cell lung cancer. Overall study results and limits: There were a median 57 of the top 100 tumor clones appearing in adjacent lung.

Produced via immunoSEQ multiplex PCR; TCRdb's table is partial and in-frame only. The table shows 30,000 to 35,000 clones, with around 93% occurring only once. The TCR was taken from a female donor older than 55 with stage I lung adenocarcinoma. The input for sequencing was peripheral blood, taken before any cancer treatment. This chain joins TRBV5-4 and TRBJ1-1; TRBD1 matches at 12 bases. In DNA form, the CDR3 reads TGTGCCAGCAGCTTGGCCGGGACAGGGGGCCTTGAAGCTTTCTTT. It codes for CASSLAGTGGLEAFF.